This TCR beta chain is from a study of regulatory T cells in long-lasting Graves disease. Findings and caveats of the study: The number of shared public clonotypes was higher in persistent patients (around 2,700) than new patients (around 890).

Germline lookup yields CDR1 SQVTM and CDR2 ANQGSEA. CDR3 length: 13 residues. Through Arm-PCR of CDR3 regions and iRepertoire HTBI primers, TCR beta libraries were built. TCRdb called the multiplex PCR reads again in MiXCR, with one record for every CDR3 protein. The repertoire holds about 200,000 distinct CDR3 sequences, with roughly a fifth as singletons. This clonotype showed up many times. Its antigen is still unknown. The time point here: newly diagnosed GD, antithyroid drugs for less than 3 months. The TCR library used RNA extracted from PBMCs. These data were also reused for a study on T cells in Graves' hyperthyroidism and ophthalmopathy. From that report: HTBI primers were employed in a first-round RT-PCR of the TCR CDR3.

The receptor was derived from a woman aged 30 to 39 with Graves disease. Sequencing used peripheral blood mononuclear cells (PBMCs), obtained at new diagnosis, from a patient treated with antithyroid drugs. This rearrangement joins TRBV29-1 to TRBJ1-3; D call uncertain. The CDR3 sequence is CRSRGGTGNTIYF. CDR3 nucleotide sequence: TGCAGGTCCCGAGGAGGAACTGGAAACACCATATATTTT.